Below are 6 T cell receptor beta chains sequenced from a single sample in a study of blood T cell repertoires in COVID-19 (dated by TCRdb to between 2020 and 2021). The library was generated by the immunoSEQ multiplex PCR assay. Here the immuneACCESS table is served through TCRdb, limited to in-frame sequences with V and J called. Missing clones are a known gap in these copies; in checked studies unresolved V genes cover under half, and the rest lacks a known reason. Counted in this sample were more than 200,000 clones; around 90% of them appeared once. The ten largest clones represent about 6% of the sample. The sequenced sample was PBMCs or T cells enriched from blood (not recorded which). The receptors derive from a woman between 25 and 40 years old with acute COVID-19.

The chain is built from TRBV5-1 and TRBJ2-2, with 7 bases identical to TRBD1. Trimming removed 8 bases from V and 4 bases from J; junction bases left unmatched: 11. There are 15 residues in the CDR3. Germline CDR1 and CDR2: SGHRS and YFSETQ. CDR3 DNA sequence: TGCGCCAGTAAGAAGGAACAGGGGAGCACCGGGGAGCTGTTTTTT. Translating it yields CASKKEQGSTGELFF.

The chain uses TRBV27 and TRBJ1-4, with D maybe TRBD1 (6 bases). The CDR3 has 14 residues. Trimming removed 0 bases at V and 6 bases at J, with 8 bases between. Germline assignment: CDR1 MNHEY and CDR2 SMNVEV (reference sequence). CDR3 coding DNA: TGTGCCAGCAGTTTATCAGGGACACATGAAAAACTGTTTTTT. Translation: CASSLSGTHEKLFF.

The gene calls are TRBV7-2 and TRBJ1-1, with D perhaps matching TRBD1 (5 bases). Trimming took off 1 base at V and 3 bases at J, with 9 bases between the two ends. Per germline, CDR1 SGHTA and CDR2 FQGNSA. The CDR3 is made up of 14 amino acids. CDR3 bases: TGTGCCAGCAGCTTAGTTGGGGGGGACACTGAAGCTTTCTTT. This sequence encodes CASSLVGGDTEAFF.

The genes are TRBV4-3 and TRBJ2-3; 9 nucleotides agree with TRBD1. J lost 3 bases, V lost 0 bases, and 4 bases had no gene match. The germline CDR1 and CDR2 sequences are LGHNA and YSLEER. This CDR3 has 16 residues. DNA of the CDR3: TGCGCCAGCAGCCAAGAGAGCGGGACAGGGACAGATACGCAGTATTTT. The encoded protein is CASSQESGTGTDTQYF.

The rearrangement uses TRBV15 and TRBJ1-2; no definite D call. Per the germline V gene, CDR1 is LNHNV and CDR2 is YYDKDF (reference sequence). Trimming took off 0 bases at V and 8 bases at J, with 13 bases between the two ends. There are 14 residues in the CDR3. The CDR3 region is CATSRDFSAEGYTF. The CDR3, as DNA: TGTGCCACCAGCAGAGATTTCTCCGCGGAAGGCTACACCTTC.

The J gene is TRBJ2-5, the V gene TRBV5-1; TRBD1 matches at 10 bases. This CDR3 spans 16 amino acids. Unmatched junction bases numbered 12, after V lost 5 bases and J lost 5 bases. Germline V gene data show CDR1 as SGHRS and CDR2 as YFSETQ. CDR3 sequence: CASRGTGVFVAETQYF. The CDR3 DNA reads TGCGCCAGCAGAGGGACAGGGGTTTTTGTAGCCGAGACCCAGTACTTC.